One TCR beta chain is described in this entry. What it recognizes is unknown. The sample contains more than one DNA sequence encoding this CDR3. How the authors handled the data: Filtering differed because ImmunoSEQ produced junction-only sequences that carried no quality scores. The repertoire was sequenced with immunoSEQ multiplex PCR; TCRdb's copy has only in-frame clones and lacks some. Clonal size and the V and J genes are those of that table, whereas D and trimming came from the DNA. Counted here are more than 2 million clones, approximately 95% occurring once; the ten biggest clones make up roughly 1.1%. The CDR3 is made up of 13 amino acids. With 0 bases removed from V and 4 bases from J, the gap between germline ends came to 8 bases. The germline CDR1 and CDR2 sequences are SGHRS and YFSETQ. This record comes from a study of shared clonotypes between healthy human individuals. Study overall: Every donor yielded three CD4 naive, three CD4 memory, two CD8 naive and one CD8 memory plate.

The naive CD8 fraction comprised CD45RO-negative cells positively selected for CCR7 and excluded terminally differentiated effector memory CD45RA+ cells. Study-level results: Clonotypes not shared had lower generation probabilities than those common to all four donors.

The sequenced sample was naive CD8+ T cells sorted from blood. The clonotype comes from a man aged 18-30 years in good health. The V and J genes are TRBV5-1 and TRBJ2-7, with no clear D. In DNA, the CDR3 is TGCGCCAGCAGCTTGGCCGTGCTGTACGAGCAGTACTTC. Amino acids: CASSLAVLYEQYF.